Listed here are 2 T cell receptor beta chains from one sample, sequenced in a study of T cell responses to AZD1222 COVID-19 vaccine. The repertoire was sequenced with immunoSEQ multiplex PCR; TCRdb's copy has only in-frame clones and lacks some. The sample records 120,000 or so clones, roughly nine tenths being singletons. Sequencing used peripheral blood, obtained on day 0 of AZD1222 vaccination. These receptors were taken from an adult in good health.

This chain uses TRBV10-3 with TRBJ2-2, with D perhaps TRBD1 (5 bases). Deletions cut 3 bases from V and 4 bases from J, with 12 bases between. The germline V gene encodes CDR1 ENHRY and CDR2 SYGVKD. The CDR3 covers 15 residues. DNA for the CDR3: TGTGCCATCAGTGACAGGGTCCGAGGCACCGGGGAGCTGTTTTTT. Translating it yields CAISDRVRGTGELFF.

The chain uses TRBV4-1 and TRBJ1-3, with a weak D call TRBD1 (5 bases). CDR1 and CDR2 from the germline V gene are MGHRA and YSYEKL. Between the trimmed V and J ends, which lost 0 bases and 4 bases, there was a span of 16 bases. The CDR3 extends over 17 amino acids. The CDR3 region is CASSQETNRRGGNTIYF. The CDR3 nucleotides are TGCGCCAGCAGCCAAGAAACTAACAGGAGGGGAGGAAACACCATATATTTT.